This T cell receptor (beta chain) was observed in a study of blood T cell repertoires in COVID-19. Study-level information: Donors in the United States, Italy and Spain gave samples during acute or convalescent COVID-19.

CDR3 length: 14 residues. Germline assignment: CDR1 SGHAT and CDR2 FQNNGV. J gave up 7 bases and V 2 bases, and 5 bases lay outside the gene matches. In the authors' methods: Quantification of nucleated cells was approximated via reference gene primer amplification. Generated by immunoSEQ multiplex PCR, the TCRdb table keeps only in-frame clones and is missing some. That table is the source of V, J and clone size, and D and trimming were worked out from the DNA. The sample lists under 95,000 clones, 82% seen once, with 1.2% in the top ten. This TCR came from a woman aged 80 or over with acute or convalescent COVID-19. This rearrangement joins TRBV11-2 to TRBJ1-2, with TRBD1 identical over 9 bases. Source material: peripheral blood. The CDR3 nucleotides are TGTGCCAGCAGCTTACGCGGACAGGGGCTTGGCTACACCTTC. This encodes CASSLRGQGLGYTF.